Below, 12 T cell receptor beta chains from the same sample are listed, as sequenced in a study of OX40 agonist ivuxolimab in advanced cancers. Measured with immunoSEQ multiplex PCR; TCRdb has only the in-frame clones, and not every one. This sample has 15,000 to 20,000 clones, with 75% to 85% found just once. The sequences come from CD4+ or CD8+ T cells sorted from blood, collected in a trial of the OX40 agonist ivuxolimab. Receptors originate from an adult with an advanced solid tumor such as melanoma, head and neck, liver or kidney cancer.

The count of this clone is one. The chain is built from TRBV4-3 and TRBJ2-5; possibly TRBD1 for D (5 bases). Per the germline V gene, CDR1 is LGHNA and CDR2 is YSLEER. The CDR3 has 12 amino acids. Trimming took 0 bases from V and 7 from J, leaving 6 bases between them. CDR3 sequence: CASSQDQGTQYF. DNA of the CDR3: TGCGCCAGCAGCCAAGATCAGGGGACCCAGTACTTC.

The rearrangement joins TRBV5-1 to TRBJ2-3; 9 positions match TRBD1. V was clipped by 1 base and J by 4 bases; unmatched bases: 7. This CDR3 has 16 amino acids. CDR1 is SGHRS and CDR2 is YFSETQ in the germline V gene. The CDR3 loop is CASSLTGQGMADTQYF. The CDR3 DNA sequence: TGCGCCAGCAGCTTGACGGGACAGGGAATGGCAGATACGCAGTATTTT.

The DNA of the CDR3 is TGTGCCACCGTAGCGGGGGGACCCTACGAGCAGTACTTC. Translating it yields CATVAGGPYEQYF. The V and J genes are TRBV7-2 and TRBJ2-7, with 10 bases fitting TRBD2. V shed 10 bases and J 2 bases; nucleotides not matched to a gene: 5. Germline V CDR1 and CDR2: SGHTA, FQGNSA. The CDR3 is 13 residues long.

This chain joins TRBV11-2 and TRBJ2-2; 11 bases are shared with TRBD2. The germline gives CDR1 SGHAT, CDR2 FQNNGV. The CDR3 runs 15 residues. The V segment lost 6 bases and the J segment 3 bases; nucleotides outside the gene matches: 3. CDR3 nucleotide sequence: TGTGCCAGCAGGGGTAGCGGGAGGGACACCGGGGAGCTGTTTTTT. Its protein product is CASRGSGRDTGELFF.

The chain has TRBV6-5 and TRBJ2-1; 7 bases map to TRBD1. After removal of 5 bases from V and 14 bases from J, the junction contained 12 bases not matched to a gene. This CDR3 has 13 amino acids. Germline CDR1 and CDR2: MNHEY and SVGAGI. The CDR3 DNA follows: TGTGCCAGCAGTGGAACAGGGGTTAGGCAGAAGTTCTTC. Protein product: CASSGTGVRQKFF.

The chain links TRBV7-2 to TRBJ1-1; tentatively, D is TRBD1 (5 bases). V was cut by 5 bases and J by 1 base, with 8 bases left in between. CDR3 size: 13 residues. Germline CDR1 is SGHTA and CDR2 is FQGNSA. CDR3 residues: CASSLGQNTEAFF. In DNA form, the CDR3 reads TGTGCCAGCAGCCTCGGACAGAACACTGAAGCTTTCTTT.

The V call is TRBV2, the J call TRBJ1-3, with 8 nucleotides matching TRBD1. Germline V gene sequence: CDR1 SNHLY, CDR2 FYNNEI. The J segment lost 1 base and the V segment lost 9 bases, leaving 8 bases of the junction unmatched. The CDR3 has 15 residues. The CDR3 reads CASSSGGSSGNTIYF. In DNA, the CDR3 is TGTGCCAGTTCCTCAGGGGGCTCTTCTGGAAACACCATATATTTT.

The chain recombines TRBV11-2 with TRBJ2-1, with 10 bases identical to TRBD2. CDR1 SGHAT and CDR2 FQNNGV come from the germline V gene. This CDR3 comprises 18 residues. V shed 5 bases, J shed 7 bases, and the junction held 17 bases outside the gene matches. In DNA form, the CDR3 reads TGTGCCAGCAGCCCCTCTATCAGCGGGGGGGCCCAACGGAATGAGCAGTTCTTC. It encodes CASSPSISGGAQRNEQFF.

The chain couples TRBV19 to TRBJ2-2; a possible D gene is TRBD2 (6 bases). The V gene lost 4 bases and the J gene lost 0 bases, with 12 bases spanning the gap. This CDR3 contains 16 residues. The germline CDR1 and CDR2 sequences are LNHDA and SQIVND (reference sequence). For the CDR3, the DNA is TGTGCCAGTAGTAGGGGTGGGACTTCGAACACCGGGGAGCTGTTTTTT. It translates to CASSRGGTSNTGELFF.

DNA for the CDR3: TGTGCCTGGAGTGTAGGGGGACAGGTTTTTTCTTATGGCTACACCTTC. Translation gives CAWSVGGQVFSYGYTF. The V gene is TRBV30, the J gene TRBJ1-2, with 8 positions matching TRBD1. This CDR3 is 16 amino acids long. With 0 bases clipped from V and 5 bases from J, the junction kept 11 bases outside the gene matches. From germline, CDR1 is GTSNPN and CDR2 SVGIG (reference sequence).

The chain carries TRBV18 and TRBJ1-4; D not certain. Trimming left V 3 bases short and J 6 bases short, with 8 bases between. This CDR3 comprises 13 residues. Per the germline V gene, CDR1 is KGHSH and CDR2 is LQKENI. Here the CDR3 reads CASSPRQDEKLFF. Written as DNA, the CDR3 is TGTGCCAGCTCACCGAGGCAGGATGAAAAACTGTTTTTT. Using reference TRBV18 and TRBJ1-4 for the parts outside the CDR3, the full variable domain is NAGVMQNPRHLVRRRGQEARLRCSPMKGHSHVYWYRQLPEEGLKFMVYLQKENIIDESGMPKERFSAEFPKEGPSILRIQQVVRGDSAAYFCASSPRQDEKLFFGSGTQLSVL.

CDR3 nucleotide sequence: TGTGCCAGCAGCTTAGGCCCACTCAATCAGCCCCAGCATTTT. This gives the protein CASSLGPLNQPQHF. The J gene is TRBJ1-5, the V gene TRBV11-2; D remains ambiguous. The V and J ends lost 1 base and 3 bases respectively, with 7 bases between them. The germline V gene has CDR1 SGHAT and CDR2 FQNNGV. The length of the CDR3 is 14 residues. The full variable domain, its missing parts supplied by reference TRBV11-2 and TRBJ1-5, is EAGVAQSPRYKIIEKRQSVAFWCNPISGHATLYWYQQILGQGPKLLIQFQNNGVVDDSQLPKDRFSAERLKGVDSTLKIQPAKLEDSAVYLCASSLGPLNQPQHFGDGTRLSIL.